The 30 T cell receptor beta chains below all came from one sample that was sequenced in a study of CXCR3-negative and CXCR3-positive naive CD8 T cells. Study-level findings and limits: Greater hydrophobicity was found in TRB CDR3s of CXCR3-positive naive cells than of CXCR3-negative naive cells.

UMI-tagged TRB cDNA libraries were built via 5' RACE. No DNA is given; TCRdb re-called the 5' RACE reads and lists each CDR3 protein once. Here the sample table reports approximately 89,000 distinct CDR3 sequences. Antigens of these TCRs are unknown. The sequenced sample consisted of naive CXCR3+ CD8+ T cells from blood. Stated subset: CD45RO-CCR7+CD27+CD95- naive CD8+ T cells expressing CXCR3 (TNR3+). These receptors were taken from a human donor in good health. Some clones in this sample may be carry-over from other donors' samples.

V is TRBV29-1 and J is TRBJ2-2. Germline values: CDR1 SQVTM, CDR2 ANQGSEA. There are 15 residues in the CDR3. The CDR3 here is CSVEWETANTGELFF.

The rearrangement uses TRBV14 and TRBJ2-7. The CDR3 consists of 13 residues. The V gene's germline CDR1 is SGHDN and CDR2 FVKESK. CDR3: CASSPGATYEQYF.

V usage is TRBV5-1 and J usage is TRBJ1-4; the TCRdb D gene call, TRBD1, has no DNA to confirm it. Germline V lookup: CDR1 SGHRS, CDR2 YFSETQ. The CDR3 runs to 14 residues. The CDR3 loop reads CASSLRDRVEKLFF. Full variable domain (outside the CDR3, taken from reference TRBV5-1 and TRBJ1-4): KAGVTQTPRYLIKTRGQQVTLSCSPISGHRSVSWYQQTPGQGLQFLFEYFSETQRNKGNFPGRFSGRQFSNSRSEMNVSTLELGDSALYLCASSLRDRVEKLFFGSGTQLSVL.

The chain is built from TRBV20-1 and TRBJ1-4. The CDR3 loop spans 15 amino acids. Germline CDR1 is DFQATT and CDR2 is SNEGSKA (reference sequence). CDR3 sequence: CSARDAVDDLEKLFF.

This sequence joins TRBV25-1 and TRBJ1-6. This CDR3 is built from 15 residues. Looked up from germline, CDR1 is MGHDK and CDR2 is SYGVNS. The CDR3 sequence is CASSGGNSYNSPLHF.

The genes are TRBV7-8 and TRBJ2-7; the D call of TRBD1 rests on TCRdb alone, since no DNA is present to check it. CDR1 SGHVS and CDR2 FQNEAQ come from the germline V gene. CDR3 size: 14 residues. CDR3 residues: CASSSDRGLYEQYF.

This chain joins TRBV12-3 or TRBV12-4 and TRBJ1-2; TCRdb lists TRBD1, though no DNA is available to test this call. The CDR3 contains 16 residues. CDR3 region: CASSSSPRQGNYGYTF.

The chain employs TRBV7-8 and TRBJ2-7; TCRdb reports TRBD2, a call that lacks DNA to check it against. Germline V gene lookup returns CDR1 SGHVS and CDR2 FQNEAQ. This CDR3 is built from 16 residues. CDR3 region: CASSSDSSGSLYEQYF.

V gene TRBV3-1 combines with J gene TRBJ2-2. Per germline, CDR1 LGHDT and CDR2 YNNKEL (reference sequence). The CDR3 extends over 14 amino acids. The CDR3 region is CASSQDLSAGELFF.

The chain employs TRBV14 and TRBJ2-7; TCRdb gives TRBD1 as the D gene, but with no DNA this cannot be confirmed. The CDR3 runs 16 residues. CDR1 SGHDN and CDR2 FVKESK come from the germline V gene. The CDR3 sequence is CASSQSQGGVGYEQYF.

The chain carries TRBV4-1 and TRBJ2-7. Per germline, CDR1 MGHRA and CDR2 YSYEKL. The CDR3 is 14 residues long. The CDR3 sequence is CASSQAETYYEQYF.

The chain has TRBV5-1 and TRBJ2-3. The V gene's germline CDR1 is SGHRS and CDR2 YFSETQ. The CDR3 extends over 15 amino acids. The CDR3 protein is CASSLLGLSSDTQYF. The whole variable domain, remainder taken from reference TRBV5-1 and TRBJ2-3, is KAGVTQTPRYLIKTRGQQVTLSCSPISGHRSVSWYQQTPGQGLQFLFEYFSETQRNKGNFPGRFSGRQFSNSRSEMNVSTLELGDSALYLCASSLLGLSSDTQYFGPGTRLTVL.

This chain connects TRBV7-9 to TRBJ1-6; TCRdb reports TRBD1, a call that lacks DNA to check it against. The length of the CDR3 is 15 residues. Germline V gives CDR1 SEHNR, CDR2 FQNEAQ (reference sequence). The CDR3 loop reads CASNAGTPTNSPLHF. The variable domain in full, with the rest retrieved from reference TRBV7-9 and TRBJ1-6, is DTGVSQNPRHKITKRGQNVTFRCDPISEHNRLYWYRQTLGQGPEFLTYFQNEAQLEKSRLLSDRFSAERPKGSFSTLEIQRTEQGDSAMYLCASNAGTPTNSPLHFGNGTRLTVT.

This rearrangement joins TRBV6-2 or TRBV6-3 to TRBJ2-3. This CDR3 comprises 14 residues. In germline, CDR1 is MNHEY, CDR2 SVGEGT. The CDR3 reads CASSQVGSTDTQYF.

The chain links TRBV4-1 to TRBJ2-7; TCRdb selects TRBD2, and the lack of DNA leaves this call unchecked. The germline CDR1 and CDR2 sequences are MGHRA and YSYEKL. The CDR3 is 15 amino acids. This CDR3 reads CASSQIDQAGYEQYF.

The V call is TRBV20-1, the J call TRBJ2-7. Germline-derived CDR1 and CDR2 are DFQATT and SNEGSKA (reference sequence). The CDR3 is 12 amino acids. CDR3 region: CSGSDHSYEQYF.

The V call is TRBV7-9, the J call TRBJ2-1; checking the TCRdb D call of TRBD2 is not possible without DNA. The CDR3 runs to 14 residues. Germline CDR1 is SEHNR and CDR2 is FQNEAQ (reference sequence). CDR3 protein: CASRRAGEIYEQFF.

The chain couples TRBV7-6 to TRBJ2-3; no DNA is available, so the TRBD1 call from TCRdb remains unchecked. The CDR3 is 15 residues long. CDR1 and CDR2 (germline): SGHVS, FNYEAQ. CDR3 protein: CASSSTGREAQTQYF.

The chain links TRBV7-9 to TRBJ2-7; TCRdb's D gene call, TRBD1, goes unchecked for lack of DNA. This CDR3 is built from 13 residues. CDR1 and CDR2 (germline): SEHNR, FQNEAQ (reference sequence). CDR3 residues: CASSFVGTGEQYF.

The chain recombines TRBV28 with TRBJ2-7; TCRdb's assignment of TRBD1 cannot be checked, as there is no DNA. The CDR3 length is 16 residues. Germline V gene data show CDR1 as MDHEN and CDR2 as SYDVKM. CDR3 sequence reads: CASSSTRQGARGEQYF.

This sequence joins TRBV7-2 and TRBJ1-1. The CDR3 totals 13 residues. Per the germline V gene, CDR1 is SGHTA and CDR2 is FQGNSA. The CDR3 is CASITPSNTEAFF.

The chain links TRBV27 to TRBJ2-4; absent DNA, TCRdb's TRBD1 call cannot be checked. Germline CDR1 MNHEY, CDR2 SMNVEV (reference sequence). The length of the CDR3 is 15 residues. CDR3 residues: CASSPLTGAGGIQYF.

The genes are TRBV7-9 and TRBJ2-1; checking the TCRdb D call of TRBD1 is not possible without DNA. Germline-derived CDR1 and CDR2 are SEHNR and FQNEAQ (reference sequence). The CDR3 consists of 15 residues. The CDR3 sequence: CASSKPPGSRHEQFF.

The gene calls are TRBV12-3 or TRBV12-4 and TRBJ1-1. This CDR3 is built from 13 residues. CDR3 amino acids: CASSLQDNTEAFF.

V usage is TRBV20-1 and J usage is TRBJ2-2; TCRdb proposes TRBD1, but this gene call is untestable without DNA. There are 16 residues in the CDR3. The germline CDR1 and CDR2 sequences are DFQATT and SNEGSKA (reference sequence). The CDR3 is CSAFIVDEQGTGELFF.

The rearrangement links TRBV12-3 or TRBV12-4 to TRBJ2-7; the D call from TCRdb, TRBD2, cannot be confirmed without DNA. The CDR3 covers 15 residues. CDR3 residues: CASRKGLAGTHEQYF.

The V gene is TRBV7-7, the J gene TRBJ2-3; TCRdb outputs TRBD1, but without DNA this stays unchecked. The CDR3 runs to 18 residues. Looked up from germline, CDR1 is SSHAT and CDR2 is FNYEAQ (reference sequence). CDR3 sequence: CASSSAAGVQPSTDTQYF.

The rearrangement joins TRBV7-9 to TRBJ1-2. The germline V gene has CDR1 SEHNR and CDR2 FQNEAQ (reference sequence). The CDR3 length is 12 residues. CDR3 amino acids: CASSSDNYGYTF.

The chain has TRBV7-9 and TRBJ2-4. CDR1 is SEHNR, CDR2 FQNEAQ, per germline (reference sequence). This CDR3 region has 12 residues. The CDR3 loop reads CASSFGEVEQYF.

The CDR3: CSARGRPSVYEQYF. This chain links TRBV20-1 with TRBJ2-7; without DNA, the TCRdb call of TRBD1 cannot be checked. The V gene's germline CDR1 is DFQATT and CDR2 SNEGSKA (reference sequence). The CDR3 length is 14 residues.